These T cell receptor beta chains were read from a single sample in a study of blood T cell repertoires in COVID-19. TCRdb's copy holds only in-frame clones and misses some; the assay was immunoSEQ multiplex PCR. Of 250,000 to 300,000 clones in the sample, 85% to 90% were seen once. Sequenced input: peripheral blood. The origin of the receptors is a man between 18 and 35 years old with active or convalescent COVID-19. Each CDR3 is given with its conserved first and last residue. D genes are given only for firm matches. Rows may omit the clone size; those that give it use once, few, many or a size class.

clone size	V gene	J gene	D gene	CDR3 DNA	CDR3 protein
.	TRBV9	TRBJ2-3	TRBD2	TGTGCCAGCAGCGTGGACGGACTAGCGGCCGGCACAGATACGCAGTATTTT	CASSVDGLAAGTDTQYF
.	TRBV24-1	TRBJ2-1	.	TGTGCCACCAGTGAACGGGGGAATGAGCAGTTCTTC	CATSERGNEQFF
.	TRBV9	TRBJ2-5	TRBD2	TGTGCCAGCAGCGTATCCCCACTAGCGGGGAAAGAGACCCAGTACTTC	CASSVSPLAGKETQYF
once	TRBV18	TRBJ2-5	TRBD2	TGTGCCAGCTCAGAGACGGGGGGAGAAGAGACCCAGTACTTC	CASSETGGEETQYF
.	TRBV6-5	TRBJ1-4	TRBD1	TGTGCCAGCGGGGCAGGGGGAGGTGAAAAACTGTTTTTT	CASGAGGGEKLFF
.	TRBV28	TRBJ1-1	.	TGTGCCAGCAGAAGACACCAAGCTTTCTTT	CASRRHQAFF
.	TRBV10-2	TRBJ2-3	.	TGCGCCACCGGGAGAGATACGCAGTATTTT	CATGRDTQYF
.	TRBV24-1	TRBJ1-5	TRBD1	TGTGCCACCAGTGATCGAGAGGGACAGGCATATCAGCCCCAGCATTTT	CATSDREGQAYQPQHF
.	TRBV9	TRBJ2-2	.	TGTGCCAGCAGCGTAAGGAGTCGGCACACCGGGGAGCTGTTTTTT	CASSVRSRHTGELFF
.	TRBV6-5	TRBJ2-4	.	TGTGCCAGCAGTTACTCGAAGAGGGAGGTGTACTTC	CASSYSKREVYF
.	TRBV7-9	TRBJ2-3	.	TGTGCCAGCAAAACAGGGAATACGCAGTATTTT	CASKTGNTQYF
once	TRBV6-2/TRBV6-3	TRBJ1-2	.	TGTGCCAGCAGTGACAAGGGGCACTATGGCTACACCTTC	CASSDKGHYGYTF
.	TRBV6-1	TRBJ1-3	TRBD1	TGTGCCAGCAGTGAAGGGACAGGGGGCCTTATTGATGGAAACACCATATATTTT	CASSEGTGGLIDGNTIYF
.	TRBV30	TRBJ2-5	TRBD2	TGTGCCTGGGGTTTCACTAGCGGAGAGACCCAGTACTTC	CAWGFTSGETQYF
few	TRBV9	TRBJ2-2	.	TGTGCCAGCAGTTTGACTAGTCGCCCCGGGGAGCTGTTTTTT	CASSLTSRPGELFF
few	TRBV18	TRBJ1-2	.	TGTGCCAGCTCAGAACAGGGAAACTATGGCTACACCTTC	CASSEQGNYGYTF
.	TRBV28	TRBJ1-4	TRBD1	TGTGCCAGCAGGCAGGGGGATGAAAAACTGTTTTTT	CASRQGDEKLFF
.	TRBV2	TRBJ2-3	TRBD2	TGTGCCAGCTTTGGACTAGCGGGGGCCACTCACCCCACAGATACGCAGTATTTT	CASFGLAGATHPTDTQYF
.	TRBV7-3	TRBJ2-5	.	TGTGCCAGCAGCTTTGGAGGTGGGGAGACCCAGTACTTC	CASSFGGGETQYF
.	TRBV12-3/TRBV12-4	TRBJ2-3	TRBD2	TGTGCCAGCGGGAGGGCCATAGCAGATACGCAGTATTTT	CASGRAIADTQYF
.	TRBV5-4	TRBJ2-7	TRBD2	TGTGCCAGCAGCTTCGGTTATAGCGGGGGGTTGGGGTCCTACGAGCAGTACTTC	CASSFGYSGGLGSYEQYF
.	TRBV7-8	TRBJ2-5	TRBD1	TGTGCCAGCAGCTCGGACAGGGAAGAGACCCAGTACTTC	CASSSDREETQYF
.	TRBV2	TRBJ2-7	.	TGTGCCAGCAGTCCCCACAGGGAACCCTACGAGCAGTACTTC	CASSPHREPYEQYF
.	TRBV12-3/TRBV12-4	TRBJ1-5	TRBD1	TGTGCCAGCAGTCCAGGGGGGTTGCAGCCCCAGCATTTT	CASSPGGLQPQHF
.	TRBV4-1	TRBJ2-1	.	TGCGCCAGCAGCCAACTCGAATACGGCTCCTACAATGAGCAGTTCTTC	CASSQLEYGSYNEQFF
.	TRBV5-1	TRBJ1-1	.	TGCGCCAGCAGCTGGGAGTCGGTAATGAACACTGAAGCTTTCTTT	CASSWESVMNTEAFF
.	TRBV7-2	TRBJ2-7	.	TGTGCCAGCAGCTCCTCCTTATACGAGCAGTACTTC	CASSSSLYEQYF
.	TRBV5-1	TRBJ2-3	TRBD1	TGCGCCAGCAGCTTCGACAGGGACCTAACGCAGTATTTT	CASSFDRDLTQYF
few	TRBV7-9	TRBJ1-4	.	TGTGCCAGCAGCCCAAGCGGGGGGACAACTAATGAAAAACTGTTTTTT	CASSPSGGTTNEKLFF
.	TRBV27	TRBJ1-6	TRBD1	TGTGCCAGCGGTGGACAGGGTCCAAATTCACCCCTCCACTTT	CASGGQGPNSPLHF
.	TRBV7-2	TRBJ2-1	TRBD2	TGTGCCAGCAGCTTAGATAGCGGGGGGCCCAATGAGCAGTTCTTC	CASSLDSGGPNEQFF
.	TRBV6-4	TRBJ2-7	.	TGTGCCAGCAGTGACCCACAGGGCACCTACGAGCAGTACTTC	CASSDPQGTYEQYF
.	TRBV14	TRBJ1-1	.	TGTGCCAGCAGCCCGCGAGGGGCTTTCTTT	CASSPRGAFF
few	TRBV5-1	TRBJ1-4	TRBD1	TGCGCCAGCAGCACAGGACAGGGCCGAGAAAAACTGTTTTTT	CASSTGQGREKLFF
.	TRBV6-5	TRBJ2-2	TRBD1	TGTGCCAGCAGTTACTCTGACAGGGCGAACACCGGGGAGCTGTTTTTT	CASSYSDRANTGELFF
.	TRBV5-6	TRBJ2-1	TRBD1	TGTGCCAGCATCTACGGACAGGGAAACAATGAGCAGTTCTTC	CASIYGQGNNEQFF
.	TRBV4-1	TRBJ2-4	TRBD1	TGCGCCAGCAGCCAAGATTGGGGACAGGCCCTAAACATTCAGTACTTC	CASSQDWGQALNIQYF
.	TRBV28	TRBJ2-5	TRBD1	TGTGCCAGCAGTTTATACTCTACAGGGGGAGAGACCCAGTACTTC	CASSLYSTGGETQYF
.	TRBV18	TRBJ2-7	.	TGTGCCAGCTCACCGATGGACAGCTTTTACGAGCAGTACTTC	CASSPMDSFYEQYF
.	TRBV2	TRBJ2-3	.	TGTGCCAGCAGTGAAGGCGGCAGTAAAAGCACAGATACGCAGTATTTT	CASSEGGSKSTDTQYF
.	TRBV27	TRBJ1-1	.	TGTGCCAGCAGTTTGGGCAGGGTCTCTGAAGCTTTCTTT	CASSLGRVSEAFF
once	TRBV19	TRBJ1-5	.	TGTGCCAGTAGTTATCTCAGGCTCGGGGATCAGCCCCAGCATTTT	CASSYLRLGDQPQHF
once	TRBV28	TRBJ1-3	TRBD1	TGTGCCAGCCGGGGACAGGGGACTGGAAACACCATATATTTT	CASRGQGTGNTIYF
.	TRBV27	TRBJ2-4	.	TGTGCCAGCGTCACTCAAGTAGCCAAAAACATTCAGTACTTC	CASVTQVAKNIQYF
.	TRBV6-2/TRBV6-3	TRBJ1-5	.	TGTGCCAGCAGTCAGGGTTATCAGCCCCAGCATTTT	CASSQGYQPQHF
once	TRBV7-3	TRBJ2-7	TRBD2	TGTGCCAGCAGCTTAGCTAGCGGAACCTCCTACGAGCAGTACTTC	CASSLASGTSYEQYF
once	TRBV7-2	TRBJ2-1	TRBD2	TGTGCCAGCAGCTCTTATAGCGGGAGGGGGAATGAGCAGTTCTTC	CASSSYSGRGNEQFF
.	TRBV28	TRBJ1-6	.	TGTGCCAGCAGTGAGGGTATCGAGTCACCCCTCCACTTT	CASSEGIESPLHF
.	TRBV6-1	TRBJ1-6	.	TGTGCCATCAGGGAAGATTCGGTCCATAATTCACCCCTCCACTTT	CAIREDSVHNSPLHF
.	TRBV2	TRBJ2-4	TRBD1	TGTGCCAGCAGGGGACAGTTGGTGGCCAAAAACATTCAGTACTTC	CASRGQLVAKNIQYF
.	TRBV12-3/TRBV12-4	TRBJ2-5	TRBD1	TGTGCCAGCAGTCCGACAGGGTGGGAGACCCAGTACTTC	CASSPTGWETQYF
.	TRBV6-5	TRBJ1-2	TRBD1	TGTGCCAGCAGTTACTTGGGGACAGTCGATGGCTACACCTTC	CASSYLGTVDGYTF
.	TRBV6-5	TRBJ1-3	TRBD1	TGTGCCAGCAGTTACTCGAGGACAGGGGGCAACACCATATATTTT	CASSYSRTGGNTIYF
once	TRBV6-5	TRBJ1-6	TRBD1	TGTGCCAGCACCCGACAGGGGGCCTTTTCACCCCTCCACTTT	CASTRQGAFSPLHF
.	TRBV27	TRBJ2-1	TRBD2	TGTGCCAGCAGCGCCAGGGTAGCGGGAGCCGCTGAGCAGTTCTTC	CASSARVAGAAEQFF